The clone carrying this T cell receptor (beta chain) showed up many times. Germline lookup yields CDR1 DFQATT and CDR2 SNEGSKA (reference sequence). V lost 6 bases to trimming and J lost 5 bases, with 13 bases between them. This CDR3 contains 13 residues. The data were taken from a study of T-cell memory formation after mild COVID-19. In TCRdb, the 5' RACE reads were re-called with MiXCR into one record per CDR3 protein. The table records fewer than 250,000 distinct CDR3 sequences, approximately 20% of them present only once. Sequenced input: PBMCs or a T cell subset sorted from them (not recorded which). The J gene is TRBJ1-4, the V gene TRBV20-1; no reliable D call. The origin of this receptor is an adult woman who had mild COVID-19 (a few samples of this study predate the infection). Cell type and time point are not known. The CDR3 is CSAEGGKNEKLFF. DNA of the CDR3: TGCAGTGCAGAGGGAGGGAAGAATGAAAAACTGTTTTTT.